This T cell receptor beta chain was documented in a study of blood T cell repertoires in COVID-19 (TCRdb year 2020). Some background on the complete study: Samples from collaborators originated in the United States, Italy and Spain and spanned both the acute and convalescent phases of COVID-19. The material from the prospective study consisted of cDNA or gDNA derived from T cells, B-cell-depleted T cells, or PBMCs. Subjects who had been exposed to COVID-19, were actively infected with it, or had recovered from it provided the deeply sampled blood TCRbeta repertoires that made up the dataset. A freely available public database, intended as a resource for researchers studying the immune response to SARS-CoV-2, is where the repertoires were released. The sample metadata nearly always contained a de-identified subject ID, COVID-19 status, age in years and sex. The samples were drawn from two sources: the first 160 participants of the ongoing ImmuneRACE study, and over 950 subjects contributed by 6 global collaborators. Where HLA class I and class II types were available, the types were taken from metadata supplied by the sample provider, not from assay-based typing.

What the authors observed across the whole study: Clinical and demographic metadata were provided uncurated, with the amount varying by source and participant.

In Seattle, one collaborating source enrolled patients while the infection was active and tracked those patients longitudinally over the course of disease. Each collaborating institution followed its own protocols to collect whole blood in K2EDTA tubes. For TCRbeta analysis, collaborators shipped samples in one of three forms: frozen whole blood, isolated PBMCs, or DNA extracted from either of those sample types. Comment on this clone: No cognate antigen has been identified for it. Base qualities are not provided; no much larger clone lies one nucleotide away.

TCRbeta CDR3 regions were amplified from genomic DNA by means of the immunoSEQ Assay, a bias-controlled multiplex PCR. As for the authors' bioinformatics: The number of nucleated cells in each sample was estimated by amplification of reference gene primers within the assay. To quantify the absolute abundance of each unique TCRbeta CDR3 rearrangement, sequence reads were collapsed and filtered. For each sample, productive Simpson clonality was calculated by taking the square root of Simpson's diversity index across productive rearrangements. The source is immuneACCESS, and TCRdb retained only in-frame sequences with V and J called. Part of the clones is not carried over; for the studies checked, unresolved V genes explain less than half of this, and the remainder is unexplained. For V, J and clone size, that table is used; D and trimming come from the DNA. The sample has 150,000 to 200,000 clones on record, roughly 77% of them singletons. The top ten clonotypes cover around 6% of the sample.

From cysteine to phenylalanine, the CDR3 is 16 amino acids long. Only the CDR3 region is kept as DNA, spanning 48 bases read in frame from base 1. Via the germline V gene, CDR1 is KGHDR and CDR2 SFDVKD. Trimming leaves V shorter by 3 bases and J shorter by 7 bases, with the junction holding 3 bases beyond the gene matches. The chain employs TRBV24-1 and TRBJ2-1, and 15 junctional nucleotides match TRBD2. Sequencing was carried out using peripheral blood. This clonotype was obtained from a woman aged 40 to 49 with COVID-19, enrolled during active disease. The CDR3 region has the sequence CATSDAGTSGRNEQFF. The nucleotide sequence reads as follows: TGTGCCACCAGTGATGCCGGGACTAGCGGGAGGAATGAGCAGTTCTTC.